This TCR beta chain was identified during a study of early T cells in non-severe SARS-CoV-2 infection. This clonotype was counted at least ten times. Its antigen is not known. Study findings and constraints: Lookups in VDJdb leaned toward anti-spike CD8 responses and missed private and CD4 specificities.

TCRdb independently ran MiXCR on the 5' RACE reads; one entry per CDR3 protein. The sample consists of over 50,000 distinct CDR3 sequences, 11% of them appearing once. The CDR3 contains 14 residues. Germline CDR1 SQVTM, CDR2 ANQGSEA. J gave up 4 bases and V 5 bases, and 10 bases lay outside the gene matches. The TCR was taken from an adult who was a healthcare worker with PCR-confirmed SARS-CoV-2 infection or an uninfected control (not recorded which). The sequencing input was whole blood. The chain recombines TRBV29-1 with TRBJ1-2, with 7 positions matching TRBD1. CDR3 amino acids: CSVQGRDSLYGYTF. The CDR3 DNA follows: TGCAGCGTTCAGGGCCGGGACAGCCTCTATGGCTACACCTTC.